Listed below are T cell receptor beta chains from one sample, sequenced in a study of T cells after yellow fever vaccination. Each CDR3 protein is one row after TCRdb ran MiXCR on the 5' RACE reads. The sample consists of hundreds of thousands of distinct CDR3 sequences, around 12% of them appearing once. Sequences were derived from PBMCs, sampled on the day of the yellow fever booster vaccination. The source is a man aged 30-40 years who received the YFV17D yellow fever vaccine. Each CDR3 is given with its conserved first and last residue. The order of the fields is clone size, D gene, V gene, J gene, CDR3 protein, CDR3 DNA. The D gene is left open where the match is weak. Clone size is stated in some rows and not others, as once, few, many or a class when expanded.

size: few; D: TRBD2; V: TRBV20-1; J: TRBJ2-2; CDR3: CSAPTSGSVSGELFF; DNA: TGCAGTGCCCCGACTAGCGGGAGTGTGTCCGGGGAGCTGTTTTTT
size: few; D: .; V: TRBV7-9; J: TRBJ2-1; CDR3: CASTPNEQFF; DNA: TGTGCCAGCACCCCTAATGAGCAGTTCTTC
size: few; D: .; V: TRBV7-9; J: TRBJ2-5; CDR3: CASSLAEVKETQYF; DNA: TGTGCCAGCAGCTTAGCGGAAGTAAAAGAGACCCAGTACTTC
size: .; D: .; V: TRBV29-1; J: TRBJ2-2; CDR3: CSVWTLTGELFF; DNA: TGCAGCGTCTGGACTCTCACCGGGGAGCTGTTTTTT
size: many; D: .; V: TRBV7-7; J: TRBJ2-1; CDR3: CASSLETGNEQFF; DNA: TGTGCTAGCAGCTTAGAGACAGGCAATGAGCAGTTCTTC
size: few; D: .; V: TRBV5-4; J: TRBJ1-2; CDR3: CASSRNGGRDGYTF; DNA: TGTGCCAGCAGCCGGAATGGGGGAAGGGATGGCTACACCTTC
size: few; D: TRBD1; V: TRBV7-9; J: TRBJ2-1; CDR3: CASSRYPGGTYNEQFF; DNA: TGTGCCAGCAGCCGGTATCCAGGGGGCACCTACAATGAGCAGTTCTTC
size: .; D: TRBD2; V: TRBV29-1; J: TRBJ2-5; CDR3: CSALGAGGPSETQYF; DNA: TGCAGCGCCCTCGGAGCGGGAGGGCCCTCGGAGACCCAGTACTTC
size: many; D: .; V: TRBV9; J: TRBJ1-6; CDR3: CASSLGATGHNSPLHF; DNA: TGTGCCAGCAGCCTAGGTGCGACAGGACATAATTCACCCCTCCACTTT
size: few; D: .; V: TRBV7-2; J: TRBJ2-2; CDR3: CASSFGGSGELFF; DNA: TGTGCCAGCAGCTTTGGGGGTTCCGGGGAGCTGTTTTTT
size: .; D: .; V: TRBV5-6; J: TRBJ1-1; CDR3: CASSLQDTEAFF; DNA: TGTGCCAGCAGCTTGCAGGATACTGAAGCTTTCTTT
size: .; D: .; V: TRBV7-8; J: TRBJ1-2; CDR3: CASSNGDGLYGYTF; DNA: TGTGCCAGCAGCAACGGGGACGGCCTCTATGGCTACACCTTC
size: few; D: .; V: TRBV2; J: TRBJ2-1; CDR3: CASSLRRDLNEQFF; DNA: TGTGCCAGCAGTCTCCGGCGGGATTTGAATGAGCAGTTCTTC
size: few; D: .; V: TRBV7-9; J: TRBJ2-2; CDR3: CASSLVEGAGELFF; DNA: TGTGCCAGCAGCTTAGTGGAGGGCGCCGGGGAGCTGTTTTTT
size: few; D: .; V: TRBV5-1; J: TRBJ2-1; CDR3: CASSFGQNNEQFF; DNA: TGCGCCAGCAGCTTTGGACAGAACAATGAGCAGTTCTTC
size: .; D: TRBD1; V: TRBV12-3/TRBV12-4; J: TRBJ1-5; CDR3: CASSLQGARQPQHF; DNA: TGTGCCAGCAGTCTACAGGGGGCTCGTCAGCCCCAGCATTTT
size: .; D: .; V: TRBV7-2; J: TRBJ2-1; CDR3: CACAGGIYNEQFF; DNA: TGTGCCTGTGCTGGGGGAATTTACAATGAGCAGTTCTTC
size: .; D: TRBD1; V: TRBV20-1; J: TRBJ2-3; CDR3: CSAKTGTGTDTQYF; DNA: TGCAGTGCCAAAACCGGGACAGGCACAGATACGCAGTATTTT
size: .; D: TRBD2; V: TRBV4-3; J: TRBJ2-3; CDR3: CASSQERLASTDTQYF; DNA: TGCGCCAGCAGCCAAGAAAGACTAGCGAGCACAGATACGCAGTATTTT
size: few; D: .; V: TRBV7-2; J: TRBJ2-7; CDR3: CASTFGGSSYEQYF; DNA: TGTGCCAGCACCTTTGGGGGGAGCTCCTACGAGCAGTACTTC
size: many; D: .; V: TRBV6-2/TRBV6-3; J: TRBJ2-5; CDR3: CASSYGQETQYF; DNA: TGTGCCAGCAGTTACGGCCAAGAGACCCAGTACTTC
size: few; D: .; V: TRBV18; J: TRBJ2-7; CDR3: CASSPLQGREQYF; DNA: TGTGCCAGCTCACCCCTACAGGGCCGCGAGCAGTACTTC
size: few; D: TRBD2; V: TRBV20-1; J: TRBJ2-1; CDR3: CSARWGTSGISYNEQFF; DNA: TGCAGTGCTAGATGGGGGACTAGCGGGATCTCCTACAATGAGCAGTTCTTC
size: few; D: .; V: TRBV6-1; J: TRBJ2-3; CDR3: CASIPLKAGTGRSTDTQYF; DNA: TGTGCCAGCATCCCCCTTAAAGCGGGCACTGGACGTAGCACAGATACGCAGTATTTT
size: .; D: .; V: TRBV7-3; J: TRBJ2-1; CDR3: CASSLDGVTYNEQFF; DNA: TGTGCCAGCAGCTTGGACGGAGTTACCTACAATGAGCAGTTCTTC
size: .; D: TRBD2; V: TRBV5-4; J: TRBJ2-3; CDR3: CASSPLAGGSTDTQYF; DNA: TGTGCCAGCAGCCCACTAGCGGGAGGAAGCACAGATACGCAGTATTTT
size: .; D: TRBD2; V: TRBV3-1; J: TRBJ2-5; CDR3: CASSQGLAGGGTQYF; DNA: TGTGCCAGCAGCCAAGGACTAGCGGGAGGGGGGACCCAGTACTTC
size: .; D: TRBD2; V: TRBV29-1; J: TRBJ2-1; CDR3: CSVGVSGRGDWNEQFF; DNA: TGCAGCGTTGGGGTGAGCGGGAGAGGGGATTGGAATGAGCAGTTCTTC
size: .; D: .; V: TRBV7-9; J: TRBJ2-1; CDR3: CASTVEGPYNEQFF; DNA: TGTGCCAGCACCGTCGAGGGACCTTACAATGAGCAGTTCTTC
size: .; D: .; V: TRBV7-2; J: TRBJ1-6; CDR3: CASSLEAGAAAHF; DNA: TGTGCCAGCAGCTTAGAAGCTGGCGCCGCGGCCCACTTT
size: .; D: TRBD1; V: TRBV29-1; J: TRBJ2-5; CDR3: CSVGQGQKETQYF; DNA: TGCAGCGTTGGTCAGGGACAGAAAGAGACCCAGTACTTC
size: many; D: .; V: TRBV6-5; J: TRBJ2-1; CDR3: CASSYSRSLSGRQFF; DNA: TGTGCCAGCAGTTACTCGAGATCACTGAGCGGGCGGCAGTTCTTC
size: few; D: TRBD2; V: TRBV24-1; J: TRBJ2-1; CDR3: CATSDSGTSGSNEQFF; DNA: TGTGCCACCAGTGACTCCGGGACTAGCGGGAGCAATGAGCAGTTCTTC
size: .; D: TRBD1; V: TRBV27; J: TRBJ2-3; CDR3: CASRLRTGSTDTQYF; DNA: TGTGCCAGCAGATTGAGGACAGGGAGCACAGATACGCAGTATTTT
size: few; D: .; V: TRBV19; J: TRBJ2-1; CDR3: CASSRNSNEQFF; DNA: TGTGCCAGTAGCCGCAACAGCAATGAGCAGTTCTTC
size: few; D: .; V: TRBV12-3/TRBV12-4; J: TRBJ1-4; CDR3: CASSSYRVSGEKLFF; DNA: TGTGCCAGCAGTTCATACAGGGTTTCAGGGGAAAAACTGTTTTTT
size: many; D: TRBD2; V: TRBV29-1; J: TRBJ2-3; CDR3: CRTWLAGEDTQYF; DNA: TGCAGAACCTGGTTGGCGGGAGAAGATACGCAGTATTTT
size: few; D: .; V: TRBV29-1; J: TRBJ2-2; CDR3: CSAGYTGELFF; DNA: TGCAGCGCCGGTTACACCGGGGAGCTGTTTTTT
size: .; D: TRBD2; V: TRBV27; J: TRBJ2-7; CDR3: CASSFISGNEQYF; DNA: TGTGCCAGCAGTTTCATTAGCGGGAACGAGCAGTACTTC
size: few; D: TRBD1; V: TRBV5-1; J: TRBJ2-7; CDR3: CASSRQTGYTSYEQYF; DNA: TGCGCCAGCAGCCGCCAGACAGGGTACACCTCCTACGAGCAGTACTTC
size: .; D: .; V: TRBV6-1; J: TRBJ1-5; CDR3: CASSPHGGRNHQPQHF; DNA: TGTGCCAGCAGCCCTCACGGGGGGCGCAACCATCAGCCCCAGCATTTT
size: .; D: TRBD2; V: TRBV20-1; J: TRBJ2-1; CDR3: CSAATSALSYNEQFF; DNA: TGCAGTGCTGCGACTAGCGCCCTCTCCTACAATGAGCAGTTCTTC
size: .; D: .; V: TRBV2; J: TRBJ2-1; CDR3: CASSELVEGPFF; DNA: TGTGCCAGCAGTGAATTGGTGGAGGGCCCGTTCTTC
size: .; D: TRBD2; V: TRBV12-3/TRBV12-4; J: TRBJ2-5; CDR3: CAILRRGEETQYF; DNA: TGTGCCATCTTGAGGCGGGGGGAAGAGACCCAGTACTTC
size: .; D: TRBD2; V: TRBV20-1; J: TRBJ2-3; CDR3: CSAVGTREAPADTQYF; DNA: TGCAGTGCTGTGGGGACGCGGGAGGCCCCCGCAGATACGCAGTATTTT
size: .; D: TRBD1; V: TRBV27; J: TRBJ2-2; CDR3: CASSKQGAGGELFF; DNA: TGTGCCAGCAGCAAACAGGGGGCCGGCGGGGAGCTGTTTTTT
size: .; D: .; V: TRBV7-9; J: TRBJ2-1; CDR3: CASSSITGPQFF; DNA: TGTGCCAGCAGCTCGATTACAGGGCCTCAGTTCTTC
size: .; D: .; V: TRBV7-3; J: TRBJ2-1; CDR3: CASSLVGGGFNEQFF; DNA: TGTGCCAGCAGCTTAGTAGGAGGGGGCTTTAATGAGCAGTTCTTC
size: few; D: TRBD2; V: TRBV7-2; J: TRBJ2-7; CDR3: CASSLGGKPYEQYF; DNA: TGTGCCAGCAGCTTGGGAGGGAAGCCCTACGAGCAGTACTTC
size: .; D: .; V: TRBV20-1; J: TRBJ2-5; CDR3: CSAKTGETQYF; DNA: TGCAGTGCTAAGACCGGAGAGACCCAGTACTTC
size: many; D: .; V: TRBV15; J: TRBJ2-1; CDR3: CATSRDPPGVGNEQFF; DNA: TGTGCCACCAGCAGAGATCCTCCGGGAGTGGGCAATGAGCAGTTCTTC